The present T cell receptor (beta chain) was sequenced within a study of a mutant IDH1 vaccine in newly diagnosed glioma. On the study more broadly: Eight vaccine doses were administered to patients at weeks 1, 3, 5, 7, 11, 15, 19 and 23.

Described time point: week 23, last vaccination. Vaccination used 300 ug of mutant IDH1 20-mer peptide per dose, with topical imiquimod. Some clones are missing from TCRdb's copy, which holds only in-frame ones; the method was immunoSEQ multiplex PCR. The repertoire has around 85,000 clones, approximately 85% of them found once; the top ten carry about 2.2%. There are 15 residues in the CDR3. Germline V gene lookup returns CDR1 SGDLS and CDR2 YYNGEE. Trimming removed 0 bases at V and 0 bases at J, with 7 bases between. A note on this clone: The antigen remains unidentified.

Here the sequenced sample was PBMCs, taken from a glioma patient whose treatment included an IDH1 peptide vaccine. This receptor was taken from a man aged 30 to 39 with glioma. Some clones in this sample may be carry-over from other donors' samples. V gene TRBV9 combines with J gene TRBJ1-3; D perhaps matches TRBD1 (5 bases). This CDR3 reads CASSVGDYSGNTIYF. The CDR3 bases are TGTGCCAGCAGCGTAGGGGACTACTCTGGAAACACCATATATTTT.